A single TCR beta chain is shown here with its context. The antigen is not known. Expansion with viral peptide pools was applied to antigen-specific CD4+ T cells by the ViraFEST assay prior to sequencing. Having been cultured for around nine days, the cells underwent CD4+ T cell isolation. Confirmation by PCR established that the person had SARS-CoV-2 infection between March and December 2020. On day 3 and again on day 7, half the medium was replaced with IL-2 medium. The table came from immunoSEQ multiplex PCR; TCRdb's copy has only in-frame clones and leaves some out. The sample carries roughly 26,000 clones, approximately 78% recorded once. The sample is drawn from a study of vaccination effects on CD4 cells after COVID-19. Study as a whole: Each participant was administered two doses of either the BNT162b2 or the mRNA-1273 vaccine. Whole-study findings and limits: Only a few convalescent patients and no early post-infection timepoints featured in the study. Convalescents' post-vaccine spike-reactive clones were mainly new, vaccine-induced.

Trimming took off 0 bases at V and 0 bases at J, with 12 bases between the two ends. The germline gives CDR1 KGHDR, CDR2 SFDVKD. The CDR3 is 17 amino acids. The TCR comes from a human donor who had a prior SARS-CoV-2 infection. Sample: CD4+ T cells from PBMCs cultured with HCoV-NL63 spike peptides, taken before COVID-19 vaccination. V is TRBV24-1 and J is TRBJ2-3, with D perhaps matching TRBD2 (5 bases). The CDR3, as DNA: TGTGCCACCAGTGATTTGCCTACTAGTCCAAGCACAGATACGCAGTATTTT. This gives the protein CATSDLPTSPSTDTQYF.